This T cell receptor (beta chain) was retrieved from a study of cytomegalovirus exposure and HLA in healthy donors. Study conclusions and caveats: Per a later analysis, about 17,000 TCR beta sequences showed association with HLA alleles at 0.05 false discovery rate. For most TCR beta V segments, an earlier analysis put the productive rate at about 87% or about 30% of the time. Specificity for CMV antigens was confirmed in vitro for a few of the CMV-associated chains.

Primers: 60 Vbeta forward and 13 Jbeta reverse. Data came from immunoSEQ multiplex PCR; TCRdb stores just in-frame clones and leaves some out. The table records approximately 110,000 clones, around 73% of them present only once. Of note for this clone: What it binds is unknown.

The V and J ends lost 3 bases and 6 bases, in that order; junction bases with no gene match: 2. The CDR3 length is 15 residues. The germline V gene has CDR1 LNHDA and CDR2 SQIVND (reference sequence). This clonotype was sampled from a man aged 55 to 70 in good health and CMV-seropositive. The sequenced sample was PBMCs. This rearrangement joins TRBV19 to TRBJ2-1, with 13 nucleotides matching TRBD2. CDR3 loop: CASSMTSGGFNEQFF. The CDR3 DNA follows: TGTGCCAGTAGTATGACTAGCGGGGGGTTCAATGAGCAGTTCTTC.